The 24 T cell receptor beta chains below all came from one sample that was sequenced in a study of blood T cell repertoires in COVID-19. Data came from immunoSEQ multiplex PCR; TCRdb stores just in-frame clones and leaves some out. The table lists around 310,000 clones, around 90% of them singletons. Sequenced sample: PBMCs or T cells enriched from blood (not recorded which). Receptor source: a man aged 30 to 45 who had recovered from COVID-19.

The DNA of the CDR3 is TGCGCCAGCAGCAGGAAGACCGGGACAGGGGACACTGAAGCTTTCTTT. This translates into CASSRKTGTGDTEAFF. The gene calls are TRBV5-1 and TRBJ1-1; 10 bases agree with TRBD1. Germline V gene sequence: CDR1 SGHRS, CDR2 YFSETQ. With V trimmed by 4 bases and J by 3 bases, 9 bases remained unmatched. The CDR3 runs to 16 residues.

This rearrangement joins TRBV19 to TRBJ2-2, with TRBD2 matching over 11 bases. Germline CDR1 LNHDA, CDR2 SQIVND (reference sequence). The CDR3 has 17 amino acids. V shed 5 bases and J 5 bases; nucleotides not matched to a gene: 10. The CDR3 coding sequence is TGTGCCAGTAGTCCTCAGTTAGCGGGGGGGCCGACCGGGGAGCTGTTTTTT. It encodes CASSPQLAGGPTGELFF.

The rearrangement links TRBV6-1 to TRBJ2-4; TRBD1 might be the D (6 bases). Germline values: CDR1 MNHNS, CDR2 SASEGT. V was trimmed by 2 bases and J by 7 bases, leaving 15 bases between them. CDR3 length: 15 amino acids. The CDR3 DNA reads as TGTGCCAGCAGTGAAAGCGCAGGGGTCACGAACATTCAGTACTTC. It specifies CASSESAGVTNIQYF.

V usage is TRBV15 and J usage is TRBJ2-1, with D uncertain. The V end was cut by 1 base, the J end by 2 bases, with 6 bases between. CDR1 and CDR2 from the germline V gene are LNHNV and YYDKDF (reference sequence). This CDR3 region has 14 residues. Written as DNA, the CDR3 is TGTGCCACCAGCAGAGGTGGGCCCTACAATGAGCAGTTCTTC. Its translation: CATSRGGPYNEQFF. The entire variable domain, with the rest obtained from reference TRBV15 and TRBJ2-1, is as follows: DAMVIQNPRYQVTQFGKPVTLSCSQTLNHNVMYWYQQKSSQAPKLLFHYYDKDFNNEADTPDNFQSRRPNTSFCFLDIRSPGLGDTAMYLCATSRGGPYNEQFFGPGTRLTVL.

The gene calls are TRBV6-5 and TRBJ1-6, with D maybe TRBD1 (6 bases). The CDR3 runs 12 residues. Germline V CDR1 and CDR2: MNHEY, SVGAGI. Trimming shortened V by 6 bases and J by 10 bases, and 10 bases separated the two germline ends. CDR3 residues: CASSQGQSPLHF. The CDR3 DNA is TGTGCCAGCAGCCAGGGGCAGTCACCCCTCCACTTT.

The CDR3 bases are TGCGTCCGCCATCTGGGGGCGGTCAATGAGCAGTTCTTC. Translation gives CVRHLGAVNEQFF. The V and J genes are TRBV5-1 and TRBJ2-1; D might be TRBD1 (6 bases). CDR1 is SGHRS, CDR2 YFSETQ, per germline. The CDR3 contains 13 residues.

A few counts support this clone. The chain uses TRBV11-2 and TRBJ2-5, with TRBD2 as a possible D gene (5 bases). Germline V gene sequence: CDR1 SGHAT, CDR2 FQNNGV. Trimming pared 1 base from V and 5 bases from J, leaving 17 bases between. CDR3 length: 16 amino acids. DNA for the CDR3: TGTGCCAGCAGCTTAGTGGGGTTAGCGCTAGGGGAGACCCAGTACTTC. Translation gives CASSLVGLALGETQYF. Filled out from reference TRBV11-2 and TRBJ2-5, the complete variable domain reads EAGVAQSPRYKIIEKRQSVAFWCNPISGHATLYWYQQILGQGPKLLIQFQNNGVVDDSQLPKDRFSAERLKGVDSTLKIQPAKLEDSAVYLCASSLVGLALGETQYFGPGTRLLVL.

This clone showed up just once. J is TRBJ1-4 and V is TRBV27, with 8 bases lining up with TRBD1. V shed 3 bases and J 8 bases; nucleotides not matched to a gene: 5. The germline gives CDR1 MNHEY, CDR2 SMNVEV (reference sequence). The CDR3 totals 14 residues. The CDR3 reads CASSFQGAREKLFF. The CDR3 DNA reads as TGTGCCAGCAGTTTCCAGGGGGCTCGGGAAAAACTGTTTTTT. Variable domain in full (rest from reference TRBV27 and TRBJ1-4): EAQVTQNPRYLITVTGKKLTVTCSQNMNHEYMSWYRQDPGLGLRQIYYSMNVEVTDKGDVPEGYKVSRKEKRNFPLILESPSPNQTSLYFCASSFQGAREKLFFGSGTQLSVL.

The V call is TRBV24-1, the J call TRBJ1-5; 9 nucleotides align to TRBD1. J was trimmed by 13 bases and V by 1 base; bases with no gene match: 10. The CDR3 is 15 residues long. Germline lookup yields CDR1 KGHDR and CDR2 SFDVKD. In DNA form, the CDR3 reads TGTGCCACCAGTGATTTTCGACAGGGGGTATATGTTCAGCATTTT. Translation gives CATSDFRQGVYVQHF.

V and J are TRBV5-1 and TRBJ2-7; TRBD1 agrees at 8 bases. V dropped 0 bases and J dropped 2; count of bases not matched to a gene: 4. The germline CDR1 and CDR2 sequences are SGHRS and YFSETQ. This CDR3 comprises 15 residues. This CDR3 is CASSLVRQGTYEQYF. The CDR3 DNA follows: TGCGCCAGCAGCTTGGTGCGACAGGGGACCTACGAGCAGTACTTC.

The V gene is TRBV7-8, the J gene TRBJ2-5; TRBD2 aligns across 9 bases. Germline V gives CDR1 SGHVS, CDR2 FQNEAQ. This CDR3 spans 15 amino acids. J gave up 5 bases and V 4 bases, and 8 bases lay outside the gene matches. For the CDR3, the DNA is TGTGCCAGCAGCTCGAATTTAGCGGGGGTGGAGACCCAGTACTTC. Amino acids: CASSSNLAGVETQYF.

The chain recombines TRBV12-3 or TRBV12-4 with TRBJ2-1; D remains unclear. V lost 5 bases and J lost 1, with 6 bases in between. The CDR3 spans 13 residues. In DNA form, the CDR3 reads TGTGCCAGCAGTACCGGGTCCTACAATGAGCAGTTCTTC. It codes for CASSTGSYNEQFF.

This chain connects TRBV10-2 to TRBJ1-5; 9 nucleotides line up with TRBD1. Looked up from germline, CDR1 is WSHSY and CDR2 is SAAADI. Trimming took 4 bases from V and 6 from J; bases not matched to a gene: 16. The CDR3 totals 18 residues. CDR3 in DNA: TGCGCCAGCAGTGGGGACAGGGATATATGCATCGTATGTCAGCCCCAGCATTTT. It codes for CASSGDRDICIVCQPQHF.

This clone was picked up one time. The chain links TRBV4-1 to TRBJ1-5; weak D call: TRBD1 (6 bases). V lost 0 bases and J lost 0, with 18 bases in between. Germline loops: CDR1 MGHRA, CDR2 YSYEKL. This CDR3 is built from 19 residues. The chain's CDR3 is CASSQDGLYDRNSNQPQHF. In DNA, the CDR3 is TGCGCCAGCAGCCAAGATGGCCTTTATGACAGGAATAGCAATCAGCCCCAGCATTTT.

The genes are TRBV10-3 and TRBJ2-7; D remains ambiguous. The V and J ends lost 4 bases and 0 bases respectively, with 10 bases between them. The CDR3 consists of 14 residues. Germline CDR1 and CDR2: ENHRY and SYGVKD. For the CDR3, the DNA is TGTGCCATCAGTGCCCCGACGGGCTCCTACGAGCAGTACTTC. It specifies CAISAPTGSYEQYF.

This clone was observed a handful of times. The chain carries TRBV14 and TRBJ2-7; 8 bases are a match to TRBD2. Per germline, CDR1 SGHDN and CDR2 FVKESK. The CDR3 is made up of 16 amino acids. The V and J ends lost 4 bases and 6 bases, in that order; junction bases with no gene match: 14. DNA of the CDR3: TGTGCCAGCAGCCCACCGCTAGGACTAGCTCTCGGCGAGCAGTACTTC. It yields the protein CASSPPLGLALGEQYF.

The V and J genes are TRBV11-2 and TRBJ2-7, with 8 bases matching TRBD1. Per germline, CDR1 SGHAT and CDR2 FQNNGV. Trimming removed 6 bases from V and 0 bases from J; junction bases left unmatched: 10. CDR3 size: 16 residues. The CDR3 sequence is CASSTIRTGNSYEQYF. The CDR3 bases are TGTGCCAGCAGTACTATTCGGACAGGGAACTCCTACGAGCAGTACTTC.

V and J are TRBV9 and TRBJ2-1; possible D gene TRBD2, 6 bases. CDR3 length: 17 amino acids. CDR1 is SGDLS, CDR2 YYNGEE, per germline. Deletions cut 3 bases from V and 3 bases from J, with 19 bases between. The CDR3 here is CASSGGLGGDNYNEQFF. Written as DNA, the CDR3 is TGTGCCAGCAGCGGAGGTTTGGGCGGGGATAACTACAATGAGCAGTTCTTC. Combining the CDR3 with reference TRBV9 and TRBJ2-1 gives the whole variable domain DSGVTQTPKHLITATGQRVTLRCSPRSGDLSVYWYQQSLDQGLQFLIQYYNGEERAKGNILERFSAQQFPDLHSELNLSSLELGDSALYFCASSGGLGGDNYNEQFFGPGTRLTVL.

The chain carries TRBV7-9 and TRBJ2-2; TRBD2 matches at 11 bases. The V segment lost 5 bases and the J segment 0 bases; nucleotides outside the gene matches: 2. This CDR3 region has 16 residues. The V gene's germline CDR1 is SEHNR and CDR2 FQNEAQ (reference sequence). CDR3 residues: CASSPTSGANTGELFF. In nucleotides, the CDR3 is TGTGCCAGCAGCCCGACTAGCGGGGCGAACACCGGGGAGCTGTTTTTT.

The chain links TRBV7-2 to TRBJ2-5; 8 bases line up with TRBD1. This CDR3 comprises 14 residues. Germline V gene sequence: CDR1 SGHTA, CDR2 FQGNSA. V gave up 3 bases and J gave up 4 bases; unmatched junction bases: 4. As DNA, the CDR3 is TGTGCCAGCAGCTTTGATCAGGGGGCAGAGACCCAGTACTTC. Its translation is CASSFDQGAETQYF.

V is TRBV5-1 and J is TRBJ2-7; 8 bases line up with TRBD2. This CDR3 is built from 16 residues. Germline V gives CDR1 SGHRS, CDR2 YFSETQ. V was pared by 2 bases and J by 1 base, with 8 bases of the junction left unmatched. Written as DNA, the CDR3 is TGCGCCAGCAGCTTAACCCCCAGCGGGGGATCCTACGAGCAGTACTTC. It is translated as CASSLTPSGGSYEQYF.

This chain links TRBV5-4 with TRBJ2-2; D unresolved. Germline V gives CDR1 SGHNT, CDR2 YYREEE (reference sequence). Trimming left V 0 bases short and J 3 bases short, with 9 bases between. The CDR3 has 15 amino acids. CDR3 in amino acids: CASSLVGRDTGELFF. CDR3 nucleotide sequence: TGTGCCAGCAGCTTGGTCGGTCGCGACACCGGGGAGCTGTTTTTT.

This rearrangement joins TRBV19 to TRBJ1-1; D is ambiguous. The CDR3 is made up of 15 amino acids. V lost 5 bases and J lost 2, with 15 bases in between. Per germline, CDR1 LNHDA and CDR2 SQIVND (reference sequence). CDR3 loop: CASSLFPSGNTEAFF. Written as DNA, the CDR3 is TGTGCCAGTAGTCTCTTCCCTTCGGGTAACACTGAAGCTTTCTTT.

The chain has TRBV19 and TRBJ1-1; a possible D gene is TRBD1 (5 bases). This CDR3 spans 14 amino acids. Germline V gene data show CDR1 as LNHDA and CDR2 as SQIVND (reference sequence). With 4 bases removed from V and 1 base from J, the gap between germline ends came to 10 bases. The CDR3, as DNA: TGTGCCAGTAGTAGGAGGGGATCGAACACTGAAGCTTTCTTT. Translation: CASSRRGSNTEAFF. Using reference TRBV19 and TRBJ1-1 for the parts outside the CDR3, the full variable domain is DGGITQSPKYLFRKEGQNVTLSCEQNLNHDAMYWYRQDPGQGLRLIYYSQIVNDFQKGDIAEGYSVSREKKESFPLTVTSAQKNPTAFYLCASSRRGSNTEAFFGQGTRLTVV.